These 16 T cell receptor beta chains share one sample of origin, sequenced in a study of blood T cell repertoires in COVID-19. Clones were read by immunoSEQ multiplex PCR, and TCRdb kept only the in-frame ones, dropping some. The sample consists of a few hundred thousand clones, about 85% of them appearing once. The sequencing input was peripheral blood. Receptor source: a human donor with COVID-19, enrolled during active disease. The donor label of this sample is uncertain.

The chain has TRBV12-3 or TRBV12-4 and TRBJ2-1, with a possible D match to TRBD2 (6 bases). This CDR3 region has 11 residues. The V and J ends lost 7 bases and 6 bases respectively, with 7 bases between them. CDR3: CASTGGNEQFF. The CDR3 bases are TGTGCCAGCACCGGGGGCAATGAGCAGTTCTTC.

The J gene is TRBJ1-1, the V gene TRBV27, with 10 bases that match TRBD1. Trimming at V came to 5 bases and at J to 4 bases, leaving 4 bases not matched to a gene. Per germline, CDR1 MNHEY and CDR2 SMNVEV (reference sequence). The CDR3 is made up of 14 amino acids. The CDR3 sequence is CASSPWTGGTEAFF. The CDR3 nucleotides are TGTGCCAGCAGTCCTTGGACAGGGGGCACTGAAGCTTTCTTT.

This clone was observed a handful of times. V and J are TRBV30 and TRBJ2-1, with a tentative D call TRBD1 (6 bases). The germline V and J ends were trimmed by 1 base and 10 bases, with 14 bases remaining between them. Germline V gene lookup returns CDR1 GTSNPN and CDR2 SVGIG (reference sequence). The CDR3 spans 13 residues. The CDR3 DNA reads TGTGCCTGGAGTGCCAACAGGGTGGGGGAGCAGTTCTTC. It specifies CAWSANRVGEQFF.

The CDR3 bases are TGTGCCAGCAGTTTATTGACAGGGCTCGGAAGCGGCTACACCTTC. Translated: CASSLLTGLGSGYTF. This chain connects TRBV28 to TRBJ1-2, with 7 bases fitting TRBD1. Germline lookup yields CDR1 MDHEN and CDR2 SYDVKM. The junction had 10 bases not matched to a gene; V was cut back by 1 base and J by 8 bases. The CDR3 has 15 amino acids.

V usage is TRBV28 and J usage is TRBJ1-4; D uncertain. The CDR3 contains 14 residues. The germline V and J ends were trimmed by 2 bases and 0 bases, with 4 bases remaining between them. Germline assignment: CDR1 MDHEN and CDR2 SYDVKM. The CDR3 is CASSLRATNEKLFF. DNA of the CDR3: TGTGCCAGCAGTTTACGGGCAACTAATGAAAAACTGTTTTTT.

The chain joins TRBV6-5 to TRBJ2-2; the match to TRBD2 covers 7 bases. Trimming took 0 bases from V and 9 from J; bases not matched to a gene: 7. Germline CDR1 MNHEY, CDR2 SVGAGI. The CDR3 has 15 amino acids. For the CDR3, the DNA is TGTGCCAGCAGTTACTCCGGGGGGATCACGAGGGAGCTGTTTTTT. This encodes CASSYSGGITRELFF.

The gene calls are TRBV28 and TRBJ1-5, with D unresolved. Deletions cut 4 bases from V and 5 bases from J, with 12 bases between. CDR3 length equals 14 residues. Germline V gene data show CDR1 as MDHEN and CDR2 as SYDVKM. The chain's CDR3 is CASSSLSGDQPQHF. The DNA for the CDR3 is TGTGCCAGCAGTTCATTGTCGGGTGATCAGCCCCAGCATTTT.

The V gene is TRBV28, the J gene TRBJ1-6, with D tentatively TRBD1 (5 bases). The germline V gene has CDR1 MDHEN and CDR2 SYDVKM. This CDR3 region has 13 residues. The CDR3, as DNA: TGTGCTACGGGGGGACGTTCGGATTCACCCCTCCACTTT. It yields the protein CATGGRSDSPLHF.

V usage is TRBV5-6 and J usage is TRBJ1-3, with D tentatively TRBD1 (5 bases). Germline V gene data show CDR1 as SGHDT and CDR2 as YYEEEE. V was shortened by 4 bases and J by 0 bases, with 11 bases between the two germline ends. This CDR3 spans 15 amino acids. The CDR3: CASSRTTVSGNTIYF. The CDR3 coding sequence is TGTGCCAGCAGCCGTACGACAGTCTCTGGAAACACCATATATTTT.

The chain carries TRBV5-5 and TRBJ2-6, with D uncertain. The V gene's germline CDR1 is SGHKS and CDR2 YYEKEE (reference sequence). The CDR3 contains 19 residues. Deletions cut 0 bases from V and 0 bases from J, with 16 bases between. As DNA, the CDR3 is TGTGCCAGCAGCTTGGTCGATACCTTATTCAGCTCTGGGGCCAACGTCCTGACTTTC. It yields the protein CASSLVDTLFSSGANVLTF.

V usage is TRBV29-1 and J usage is TRBJ2-5; 9 bases fit TRBD1. CDR3 size: 15 residues. The ends lost 6 bases at V and 2 bases at J; junction bases unmatched: 10. CDR1 SQVTM and CDR2 ANQGSEA come from the germline V gene. CDR3 bases: TGCAGCGTGGGTAGGGACAGGGTGGTTCAAGAGACCCAGTACTTC. Its protein is CSVGRDRVVQETQYF.

V is TRBV9 and J is TRBJ1-2, with unresolved D. Germline CDR1 and CDR2: SGDLS and YYNGEE. With 0 bases removed from V and 4 bases from J, the gap between germline ends came to 13 bases. The CDR3 is 15 residues long. CDR3 amino acids: CASSVGSGRFYGYTF. The CDR3 region has the DNA TGTGCCAGCAGCGTAGGTTCAGGTCGATTCTATGGCTACACCTTC.

The chain has TRBV6-2 or TRBV6-3 and TRBJ2-7, with D possibly TRBD2 on 5 matching bases. V lost 1 base and J lost 7, with 11 bases in between. The CDR3 has 13 residues. CDR1 is MNHEY and CDR2 is SVGEGT in the germline V gene. The DNA of the CDR3 is TGTGCCAGCAGTTACTATATCCGGGGAGAGCAGTACTTC. This codes for CASSYYIRGEQYF.

The chain couples TRBV30 to TRBJ1-4; possibly TRBD1 for D (5 bases). CDR3 size: 13 residues. V was clipped by 5 bases and J by 8 bases, with 15 bases between them. Per germline, CDR1 GTSNPN and CDR2 SVGIG (reference sequence). This CDR3 reads CAWGGSRSEKLFF. CDR3 nucleotide sequence: TGTGCCTGGGGGGGTTCTAGAAGCGAAAAACTGTTTTTT. The whole variable domain, remainder taken from reference TRBV30 and TRBJ1-4, is SQTIHQWPATLVQPVGSPLSLECTVEGTSNPNLYWYRQAAGRGLQLLFYSVGIGQISSEVPQNLSASRPQDRQFILSSKKLLLSDSGFYLCAWGGSRSEKLFFGSGTQLSVL.

V usage is TRBV27 and J usage is TRBJ1-2; 7 bases map to TRBD1. V lost 3 bases to trimming and J lost 1 base; unmatched junction nucleotides: 2. This CDR3 is 14 amino acids long. The V gene's germline CDR1 is MNHEY and CDR2 SMNVEV (reference sequence). CDR3 region: CASSFRQGNYGYTF. The CDR3 nucleotides are TGTGCCAGCAGTTTTCGACAGGGTAACTATGGCTACACCTTC.

V gene TRBV6-5 combines with J gene TRBJ2-1; 7 positions match TRBD2. V trimming: 8 bases; J trimming: 3 bases; junction bases outside the gene matches: 7. This CDR3 contains 14 residues. Per the germline V gene, CDR1 is MNHEY and CDR2 is SVGAGI. The CDR3 bases are TGTGCCAGCTGTAGCGGGCGAGACTACAATGAGCAGTTCTTC. This translates into CASCSGRDYNEQFF.